The 19 T cell receptor beta chains listed next were all sequenced from one sample in a study of long-term antiretroviral therapy in people with HIV (dated by TCRdb to the early 2020s). The immunoSEQ hsTCRB v3.0 assay was used at survey level resolution to sequence the TRB variable region. Entries here come from immuneACCESS through TCRdb and include only in-frame sequences with V and J called. Some clones fail to appear in such tables; in the studies checked, an unresolved V gene covers under half of the shortfall, and the cause of the remainder is unknown. This sample holds 40,000 to 60,000 clones; about 86% were observed only once. The top ten constitute 2.5% to 3% of the sample. Source: unsorted PBMCs, taken 0.8 years after starting antiretroviral therapy. These receptors were obtained from a woman aged 18 to 35 with HIV.

The J gene is TRBJ2-2, the V gene TRBV28; perhaps TRBD1 as D (5 bases). CDR1 and CDR2 (germline): MDHEN, SYDVKM. This CDR3 contains 14 residues. Trimming cost V 6 bases and J 2 bases, with 10 bases left between them. The CDR3 here is CASSPRGNTGELFF. The CDR3 region has the DNA TGTGCCAGCAGCCCTAGGGGAAACACCGGGGAGCTGTTTTTT.

The rearrangement uses TRBV4-3 and TRBJ2-3; 10 positions match TRBD2. Germline V gene lookup returns CDR1 LGHNA and CDR2 YSLEER. V shed 0 bases and J 4 bases; nucleotides not matched to a gene: 7. The CDR3 sequence is 17 residues long. The CDR3 sequence: CASSQDGTSDVPDTQYF. DNA of the CDR3: TGCGCCAGCAGCCAAGATGGGACTAGCGATGTGCCAGATACGCAGTATTTT.

The chain has TRBV13 and TRBJ2-1, with D perhaps given as TRBD1 or TRBD2 (5 bases each). The CDR3 contains 12 residues. V dropped 5 bases and J dropped 9 bases, with 11 bases sitting between them. From germline, CDR1 is PRHDT and CDR2 FYEKMQ (reference sequence). The CDR3 sequence: CASSRLGGEQFF. The CDR3 DNA reads as TGTGCCAGCAGCCGACTTGGGGGTGAGCAGTTCTTC.

The J gene is TRBJ2-7, the V gene TRBV5-6; D is perhaps TRBD1 (6 bases). This CDR3 region has 14 residues. The V and J ends lost 2 bases and 4 bases respectively, with 13 bases between them. Germline-derived CDR1 and CDR2 are SGHDT and YYEEEE. CDR3 amino acids: CASSFQGIRYEQYF. The DNA for the CDR3 is TGTGCCAGCAGCTTCCAGGGGATTAGATACGAGCAGTACTTC.

This clone was seen a handful of times. V usage is TRBV7-9 and J usage is TRBJ2-7; 7 bases are shared with TRBD2. Germline trimming cut 6 bases from V and 7 bases from J; bases unmatched to any gene: 12. The CDR3 is made up of 14 amino acids. The germline V gene encodes CDR1 SEHNR and CDR2 FQNEAQ (reference sequence). This CDR3 is CASSSWGGVEEQYF. The DNA of the CDR3 is TGTGCCAGCAGTAGCTGGGGAGGGGTAGAGGAGCAGTACTTC. The entire variable domain, with the rest obtained from reference TRBV7-9 and TRBJ2-7, is as follows: DTGVSQNPRHKITKRGQNVTFRCDPISEHNRLYWYRQTLGQGPEFLTYFQNEAQLEKSRLLSDRFSAERPKGSFSTLEIQRTEQGDSAMYLCASSSWGGVEEQYFGPGTRLTVT.

The chain recombines TRBV11-2 with TRBJ2-5; 8 positions agree with TRBD2. CDR1 is SGHAT and CDR2 is FQNNGV in the germline V gene. The CDR3 is 14 amino acids. The J segment lost 9 bases and the V segment lost 5 bases, leaving 11 bases of the junction unmatched. The CDR3 bases are TGTGCCAGCAGCGGCACGGGGGTGCGGGGGGCCCAGTACTTC. Translation gives CASSGTGVRGAQYF.

About this clone itself: One end of the junction is discordant with germline, which a read error may explain. The J gene is TRBJ1-3, the V gene TRBV20-1; D remains ambiguous. Germline V gene sequence: CDR1 DFQATT, CDR2 SNEGSKA (reference sequence). The CDR3 spans 11 residues. In nucleotides, the CDR3 is TGCAGTGCTAGCGCGGGAAGCACCATATATTTT. It yields the protein CSASAGSTIYF.

The rearrangement links TRBV6-4 to TRBJ2-3; 8 nucleotides match TRBD2. Germline loops: CDR1 MRHNA, CDR2 SNTAGT. The CDR3 consists of 15 residues. V gave up 6 bases and J gave up 1 base; unmatched junction bases: 6. The CDR3 loop reads CASSEASGRTDTQYF. For the CDR3, the DNA is TGTGCCAGCAGCGAGGCTAGCGGGCGCACAGATACGCAGTATTTT.

This chain links TRBV7-9 with TRBJ2-5; D is ambiguous. V lost 0 bases and J lost 5, with 4 bases in between. The CDR3 runs 12 residues. Germline V gene lookup returns CDR1 SEHNR and CDR2 FQNEAQ (reference sequence). This CDR3 reads CASSLASETQYF. The DNA of the CDR3 is TGTGCCAGCAGCTTAGCTTCGGAGACCCAGTACTTC.

This clone was seen a single time. The chain has TRBV28 and TRBJ2-7, with D possibly matching TRBD2 (5 bases). Trimming stripped 6 bases from V and 0 bases from J, with 15 bases between. This CDR3 has 15 amino acids. Germline V lookup: CDR1 MDHEN, CDR2 SYDVKM. The CDR3: CASRDTWTSSYEQYF. CDR3 in DNA: TGTGCCAGCAGAGATACGTGGACTTCCTCCTACGAGCAGTACTTC.

This chain joins TRBV7-8 and TRBJ2-7, with 8 nucleotides matching TRBD2. Germline V gives CDR1 SGHVS, CDR2 FQNEAQ. V lost 0 bases, J lost 5 bases, and 6 bases stayed unmatched. The CDR3 runs to 15 residues. The CDR3 reads CASSLAPSGRDEQYF. In nucleotides, the CDR3 is TGTGCCAGCAGCTTAGCCCCTAGCGGGCGAGACGAGCAGTACTTC.

The DNA for the CDR3 is TGTGCCAGCAGCAGGCTACGTATCCAATCCTGCGAGCGGTACTTC. Translating it yields CASSRLRIQSCERYF. The chain employs TRBV21-1 and TRBJ2-7; the DNA was not compared with TRBD2, the D call given in the table. TRBV21-1 is assigned pseudogene status. This CDR3 contains 15 residues.

In its sample, this clone was seen once. The chain is built from TRBV9 and TRBJ2-3; TRBD2 matches 10 bases. This CDR3 is built from 15 residues. The germline gives CDR1 SGDLS, CDR2 YYNGEE. V was clipped by 7 bases and J by 2 bases; unmatched bases: 7. The CDR3 DNA reads as TGTGCCAGCTCGGTACTAGCGGGGATCACAGATACGCAGTATTTT. It specifies CASSVLAGITDTQYF. Full variable domain (rest looked up from reference TRBV9 and TRBJ2-3): DSGVTQTPKHLITATGQRVTLRCSPRSGDLSVYWYQQSLDQGLQFLIQYYNGEERAKGNILERFSAQQFPDLHSELNLSSLELGDSALYFCASSVLAGITDTQYFGPGTRLTVL.

This chain uses TRBV11-3 with TRBJ2-1, with 7 bases identical to TRBD1. CDR1 SGHNT and CDR2 YENEEA come from the germline V gene. CDR3 length: 15 amino acids. With V trimmed by 5 bases and J by 7 bases, 11 bases remained unmatched. The CDR3 loop is CASSRRQGRGNEQFF. The CDR3, as DNA: TGTGCCAGCAGCCGAAGACAGGGCAGGGGGAATGAGCAGTTCTTC.

The gene calls are TRBV4-2 and TRBJ2-5, with no clear D. This CDR3 has 14 residues. V lost 0 bases, J lost 5 bases, and 10 bases lay in between. Germline V CDR1 and CDR2: LGHNA, YNFKEQ. The CDR3 DNA is TGTGCCAGCAGCCAAGACGGCGAGATGGAGACCCAGTACTTC. Translated: CASSQDGEMETQYF.

The genes are TRBV2 and TRBJ2-7; D unresolved. The CDR3 covers 14 residues. From germline, CDR1 is SNHLY and CDR2 FYNNEI. V lost 11 bases and J lost 2, with 19 bases in between. This CDR3 reads CAGIEGYKPYEQYF. CDR3 nucleotide sequence: TGTGCCGGTATCGAAGGGTATAAACCCTACGAGCAGTACTTC.

The genes are TRBV13 and TRBJ1-1; D not certain. The V and J ends lost 0 bases and 2 bases respectively, with 1 base between them. CDR1 and CDR2 (germline): PRHDT, FYEKMQ (reference sequence). CDR3 length: 12 amino acids. The CDR3 nucleotides read TGTGCCAGCAGCTTAGGTAACACTGAAGCTTTCTTT. It specifies CASSLGNTEAFF.

The rearrangement uses TRBV6-5 and TRBJ2-7, with 12 bases identical to TRBD2. Per the germline V gene, CDR1 is MNHEY and CDR2 is SVGAGI. This CDR3 has 15 amino acids. Losses at the gene ends were 6 bases for V and 0 bases for J; bases not matched to a gene: 3. In DNA form, the CDR3 reads TGTGCCAGCAGCCTAGCGGGAGGGTCCTCCTACGAGCAGTACTTC. Its translation is CASSLAGGSSYEQYF.

This chain uses TRBV5-4 with TRBJ2-2; 8 positions agree with TRBD1. Germline-derived CDR1 and CDR2 are SGHNT and YYREEE (reference sequence). Unmatched junction bases numbered 6, after V lost 4 bases and J lost 4 bases. This CDR3 comprises 15 residues. CDR3 sequence: CASSPDRGPTGELFF. In DNA form, the CDR3 reads TGTGCCAGCAGCCCCGACAGGGGCCCCACCGGGGAGCTGTTTTTT.